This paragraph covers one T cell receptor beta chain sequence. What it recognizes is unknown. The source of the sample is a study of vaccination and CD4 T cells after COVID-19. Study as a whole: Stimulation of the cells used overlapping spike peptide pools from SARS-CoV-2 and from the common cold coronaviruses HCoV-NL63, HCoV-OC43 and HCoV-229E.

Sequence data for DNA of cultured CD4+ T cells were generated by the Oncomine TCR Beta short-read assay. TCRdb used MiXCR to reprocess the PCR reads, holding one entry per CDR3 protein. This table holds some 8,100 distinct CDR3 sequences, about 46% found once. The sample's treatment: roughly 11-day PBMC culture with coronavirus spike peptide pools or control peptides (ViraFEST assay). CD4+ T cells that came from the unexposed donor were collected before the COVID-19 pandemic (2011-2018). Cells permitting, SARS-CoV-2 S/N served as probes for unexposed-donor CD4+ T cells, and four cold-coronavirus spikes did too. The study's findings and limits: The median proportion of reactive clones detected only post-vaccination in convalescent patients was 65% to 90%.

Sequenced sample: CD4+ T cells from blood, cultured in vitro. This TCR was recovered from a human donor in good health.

CDR3 in amino acids: CASSQVGGRGTEAFF. The CDR3 DNA sequence: TGTGCCAGCAGCCAGGTCGGGGGCCGGGGTACTGAAGCTTTCTTT. This sequence joins TRBV14 and TRBJ1-1, with D possibly TRBD1 on 6 matching bases. Trimming cost V 3 bases and J 5 bases, with 16 bases left between them. CDR1 is SGHDN, CDR2 FVKESK, per germline. CDR3 length: 15 amino acids.